The clone carrying this TCR beta chain was detected a few times. The V gene's germline CDR1 is ENHRY and CDR2 SYGVKD. The CDR3 spans 19 residues. Germline trimming cut 4 bases from V and 8 bases from J; bases unmatched to any gene: 21. This sample is part of a study of blood T cell repertoires in COVID-19. Study details: T cells, B-cell-depleted T cells, or PBMCs provided the cDNA or gDNA that served as material.

Seattle cases were enrolled at active infection and followed longitudinally. As originally analysed: From reference gene primer amplification, estimates of nucleated cell counts were derived. Profiled with immunoSEQ multiplex PCR; TCRdb holds only in-frame clones, not every one. The V and J calls and clone size are taken from that table; D and trimming were inferred from the DNA. Of over 200,000 clones in the sample, 92% were seen once. The sequenced material came from peripheral blood. The receptor comes from a man in his sixties with COVID-19, enrolled during active disease. The chain carries TRBV10-3 and TRBJ1-5, with 9 positions matching TRBD1. The CDR3 nucleotides read TGTGCCATCAGTGGTGGACAGGGGACACGCGACGAACCTCTAGAGCCCCAGCATTTT. Translation: CAISGGQGTRDEPLEPQHF.